Each of the 8 T cell receptor beta chains below was sequenced from the same sample in a study of vaccination and CD4 T cells after COVID-19. The time point: late sampling 161 to 241 days after vaccination in a few convalescent patients. Regarding treatment: approximately nine-day PBMC culture with coronavirus spike peptide pools or control peptides (ViraFEST assay). No antigen has been identified for these receptors. Sequencing of cultured CD4+ T cell DNA used the Oncomine TCR Beta short-read assay. TCRdb reanalysed the PCR reads using MiXCR and keeps one entry per CDR3 protein. The sample has some 21,000 distinct CDR3 sequences; 46% are singletons. The sample was CD4+ T cells from blood, cultured in vitro, taken about 7 months after SARS-CoV-2 vaccination. The receptors stem from a human donor who had recovered from COVID-19.

The V gene is TRBV20-1, the J gene TRBJ2-3; 8 bases map to TRBD2. Germline V gene data show CDR1 as DFQATT and CDR2 as SNEGSKA (reference sequence). This CDR3 has 15 residues. After removal of 1 base from V and 3 bases from J, the junction contained 6 bases not matched to a gene. The CDR3 loop reads CSARVLAGGTDTQYF. CDR3 coding DNA: TGCAGTGCTAGAGTACTGGCGGGAGGTACAGATACGCAGTATTTT.

This clonotype was found a few times. One end of the junction varies from germline; a read error may be responsible. The rearrangement uses TRBV24-1 and TRBJ1-2; no reliable D call. There are 11 residues in the CDR3. The germline V gene encodes CDR1 KGHDR and CDR2 SFDVKD. CDR3 sequence reads: CASSQGDGYTF. Here the CDR3 DNA reads TGTGCCAGCAGTCAAGGAGATGGCTACACCTTC.

A few counts support this clonotype. The V and J genes are TRBV28 and TRBJ1-5; D possibly corresponds to TRBD1 (6 bases). Between the trimmed V and J ends, which lost 4 bases and 4 bases, there was a span of 17 bases. The germline gives CDR1 MDHEN, CDR2 SYDVKM. The CDR3 contains 16 residues. This CDR3 is CASSSVVGGRNQPQHF. CDR3 coding DNA: TGTGCCAGCAGTTCCGTTGTGGGGGGGCGGAATCAGCCCCAGCATTTT.

This clonotype has more than one count but fewer than ten. The chain uses TRBV7-9 and TRBJ1-5; possible D gene TRBD1, 5 bases. CDR1 SEHNR and CDR2 FQNEAQ come from the germline V gene (reference sequence). The CDR3 consists of 14 residues. V was trimmed by 5 bases and J by 6 bases, leaving 14 bases between them. The CDR3 reads CASSRDGQGQPQHF. The CDR3 DNA follows: TGTGCCAGCAGCCGGGACGGCCAGGGTCAGCCCCAGCATTTT.

This clonotype has only a few counts. The V gene is TRBV12-3 or TRBV12-4, the J gene TRBJ2-7; possible D gene TRBD2, 5 bases. CDR3 length: 13 amino acids. Trimming removed 8 bases at V and 0 bases at J, with 11 bases between. The CDR3 DNA is TGTGCCAGCGGCCGGAGGAGCTCCTACGAGCAGTACTTC. Protein sequence: CASGRRSSYEQYF.

The chain is built from TRBV5-1 and TRBJ2-5; D is unclear. V gave up 4 bases and J gave up 5 bases, with 15 bases separating them. CDR3 length: 14 amino acids. In germline, CDR1 is SGHRS, CDR2 YFSETQ. The CDR3 spells CASSPGLPGETQYF. The CDR3 DNA sequence: TGCGCCAGCAGCCCGGGCCTCCCGGGCGAGACCCAGTACTTC. Drawing the rest from reference TRBV5-1 and TRBJ2-5, the complete variable domain is KAGVTQTPRYLIKTRGQQVTLSCSPISGHRSVSWYQQTPGQGLQFLFEYFSETQRNKGNFPGRFSGRQFSNSRSEMNVSTLELGDSALYLCASSPGLPGETQYFGPGTRLLVL.

The chain combines TRBV10-3 with TRBJ2-7; TRBD1 matches 7 bases. This CDR3 is 14 amino acids long. Germline V gives CDR1 ENHRY, CDR2 SYGVKD. The trim removed 3 bases at V and 4 bases at J, leaving 6 bases unmatched. The CDR3 sequence is CAISDRGFVYEQYF. The CDR3 coding sequence is TGTGCCATCAGTGACAGGGGGTTTGTATACGAGCAGTACTTC.

This chain connects TRBV2 to TRBJ2-7; no clear D. The CDR3 length is 13 residues. Germline V lookup: CDR1 SNHLY, CDR2 FYNNEI. V lost 3 bases, J lost 3 bases, and 9 bases lay in between. CDR3 sequence reads: CASSDGRNYEQYF. The CDR3, as DNA: TGTGCCAGCAGTGATGGAAGGAACTACGAGCAGTACTTC.